A single sample is the source of the 18 T cell receptor beta chains below, sequenced in a study of control samples from healthy donors and cancer patients. TCRdb's table, derived via immunoSEQ multiplex PCR, lists solely in-frame clones and lacks some. Altogether 150,000 to 200,000 clones are present, 80% to 90% being singletons, with the ten largest covering 4% to 6%. The sequenced sample was blood. The receptors were sampled from a woman in her twenties or thirties in good health.

The gene calls are TRBV5-1 and TRBJ2-2; the D gene could be TRBD1 or TRBD2 (6 bases each). Germline V gene sequence: CDR1 SGHRS, CDR2 YFSETQ. The CDR3 runs to 13 residues. Trimming stripped 7 bases from V and 3 bases from J, with 10 bases between. The CDR3 sequence is CASGRGDTGELFF. DNA of the CDR3: TGCGCCAGCGGAAGGGGGGACACCGGGGAGCTGTTTTTT.

This sequence joins TRBV6-5 and TRBJ1-5, with TRBD1 identical over 8 bases. The CDR3 extends over 12 amino acids. The germline gives CDR1 MNHEY, CDR2 SVGAGI. The V segment lost 8 bases and the J segment 6 bases; nucleotides outside the gene matches: 3. The CDR3 reads CASDRGGQPQHF. CDR3 in DNA: TGTGCCAGCGACAGGGGAGGTCAGCCCCAGCATTTT.

The chain recombines TRBV4-2 with TRBJ2-7; tentative D call: TRBD2 (6 bases). V was trimmed by 4 bases and J by 2 bases, leaving 15 bases between them. CDR1 LGHNA and CDR2 YNFKEQ come from the germline V gene. CDR3 length: 15 amino acids. The CDR3 loop is CASSPTPGATYEQYF. CDR3 nucleotide sequence: TGTGCCAGCAGCCCGACCCCGGGAGCAACCTACGAGCAGTACTTC.

The chain couples TRBV5-6 to TRBJ2-1, with a possible D match to TRBD2 (7 bases). The CDR3 is made up of 16 amino acids. Germline loops: CDR1 SGHDT, CDR2 YYEEEE. V dropped 0 bases and J dropped 6 bases, with 16 bases sitting between them. The CDR3 DNA is TGTGCCAGCAGCTTGGAGTCGCGGGGGCTCGGCAATGAGCAGTTCTTC. This gives the protein CASSLESRGLGNEQFF.

V gene TRBV29-1 combines with J gene TRBJ1-2; D might be TRBD1 (5 bases). The CDR3 contains 15 residues. Germline-derived CDR1 and CDR2 are SQVTM and ANQGSEA. V lost 1 base and J lost 4, with 16 bases in between. This CDR3 reads CSVEGGVGPGYGYTF. The CDR3 bases are TGCAGCGTTGAAGGGGGCGTCGGGCCAGGCTATGGCTACACCTTC.

The chain links TRBV28 to TRBJ2-5; D uncertain. The length of the CDR3 is 15 residues. The germline V gene has CDR1 MDHEN and CDR2 SYDVKM. V was clipped by 3 bases and J by 4 bases, with 15 bases between them. The CDR3 is CASSLLSARIETQYF. The CDR3 bases are TGTGCCAGCAGTTTGCTATCAGCGCGTATAGAGACCCAGTACTTC.

The V and J genes are TRBV5-1 and TRBJ2-2, with D possibly TRBD2 on 5 matching bases. V was cut by 4 bases and J by 5 bases, with 12 bases left in between. CDR3 length: 14 amino acids. The germline gives CDR1 SGHRS, CDR2 YFSETQ. The CDR3 DNA is TGCGCCAGCAGCCCCGGGGTCCATACCGGGGAGCTGTTTTTT. As protein: CASSPGVHTGELFF.

The V call is TRBV2, the J call TRBJ2-7; TRBD1 matches at 8 bases. This CDR3 comprises 14 residues. CDR1 and CDR2 from the germline V gene are SNHLY and FYNNEI. Trimming at V came to 0 bases and at J to 7 bases, leaving 5 bases not matched to a gene. The CDR3 DNA follows: TGTGCCAGCAGTGAAGCGGGCAGGGGGCGAGAGCAGTACTTC. This sequence encodes CASSEAGRGREQYF. The complete variable domain, with remaining parts taken from reference TRBV2 and TRBJ2-7, reads EPEVTQTPSHQVTQMGQEVILRCVPISNHLYFYWYRQILGQKVEFLVSFYNNEISEKSEIFDDQFSVERPDGSNFTLKIRSTKLEDSAMYFCASSEAGRGREQYFGPGTRLTVT.

This sequence joins TRBV19 and TRBJ1-2, with a possible D match to TRBD1 (5 bases). V was trimmed by 5 bases and J by 0 bases, leaving 10 bases between them. The CDR3 loop spans 14 amino acids. CDR1 and CDR2 (germline): LNHDA, SQIVND (reference sequence). In nucleotides, the CDR3 is TGTGCCAGTAGTCCGACGGGGCCTAACTATGGCTACACCTTC. It specifies CASSPTGPNYGYTF.

This chain links TRBV9 with TRBJ2-7; TRBD2 is a possible D gene (5 bases). Germline V gene data show CDR1 as SGDLS and CDR2 as YYNGEE. With 0 bases removed from V and 6 bases from J, the gap between germline ends came to 13 bases. This CDR3 has 14 amino acids. This chain's CDR3 is CASSVEPTRREQYF. The CDR3 DNA is TGTGCCAGCAGCGTAGAACCCACTAGGCGCGAGCAGTACTTC. The full variable domain, completed using reference TRBV9 and TRBJ2-7, is DSGVTQTPKHLITATGQRVTLRCSPRSGDLSVYWYQQSLDQGLQFLIQYYNGEERAKGNILERFSAQQFPDLHSELNLSSLELGDSALYFCASSVEPTRREQYFGPGTRLTVT.

V gene TRBV28 combines with J gene TRBJ1-5; a weak D match, TRBD1 (5 bases). V was pared by 4 bases and J by 7 bases, with 14 bases between. The CDR3 spans 14 residues. Germline-derived CDR1 and CDR2 are MDHEN and SYDVKM. The CDR3 here is CASSSTVLRQPQHF. The DNA of the CDR3 is TGTGCCAGCAGTTCGACAGTTTTGAGGCAGCCCCAGCATTTT.

This chain uses TRBV13 with TRBJ2-3, with a weak D call TRBD2 (6 bases). Germline CDR1 reads PRHDT; CDR2 reads FYEKMQ (reference sequence). The CDR3 contains 15 residues. V lost 1 base to trimming and J lost 5 bases, with 13 bases between them. The CDR3 here is CASSLVGGKEDTQYF. The DNA for the CDR3 is TGTGCCAGCAGCTTAGTTGGGGGGAAGGAAGATACGCAGTATTTT.

This rearrangement joins TRBV19 to TRBJ1-4; no firm D call. Per the germline V gene, CDR1 is LNHDA and CDR2 is SQIVND (reference sequence). Deletions cut 3 bases from V and 0 bases from J, with 14 bases between. This CDR3 comprises 17 residues. The CDR3 DNA reads TGTGCCAGTAGTATCTGGGTTGCGGCAACAACTAATGAAAAACTGTTTTTT. This encodes CASSIWVAATTNEKLFF.

This clone was counted ten times or more. The same CDR3 can be traced to other DNA sequences in this sample. This rearrangement joins TRBV3-1 (or the pseudogene TRBV3-2) to TRBJ1-6, with 9 bases matching TRBD1. Germline trimming cut 4 bases from V and 8 bases from J; bases unmatched to any gene: 3. Per germline, CDR1 LGHDT and CDR2 YNNKEL (reference sequence). The CDR3 extends over 14 amino acids. The CDR3 DNA is TGTGCCAGCAGCCTTCGACAGGGGGATTCACCCCTCCACTTT. It yields the protein CASSLRQGDSPLHF.

The chain uses TRBV19 and TRBJ2-1; 9 bases align to TRBD2. CDR1 and CDR2 from the germline V gene are LNHDA and SQIVND (reference sequence). This CDR3 spans 16 amino acids. Trimming took 9 bases from V and 1 from J; bases not matched to a gene: 10. The CDR3 is CASRVGSGGSYNEQFF. DNA for the CDR3: TGTGCCAGCCGGGTAGGTAGCGGGGGATCCTACAATGAGCAGTTCTTC.

This clone was counted between two and nine times. V gene TRBV6-5 combines with J gene TRBJ1-6; 10 nucleotides agree with TRBD1. The CDR3 consists of 13 residues. Germline values: CDR1 MNHEY, CDR2 SVGAGI. V was pared by 8 bases and J by 5 bases, with 0 bases of the junction left unmatched. This chain's CDR3 is CASGTGDNSPLHF. CDR3 nucleotide sequence: TGTGCCAGCGGGACAGGGGATAATTCACCCCTCCACTTT.

This chain joins TRBV19 and TRBJ2-5, with TRBD2 identical over 13 bases. Germline assignment: CDR1 LNHDA and CDR2 SQIVND (reference sequence). This CDR3 has 15 residues. V shed 7 bases and J 6 bases; nucleotides not matched to a gene: 8. The CDR3: CASTTTSGGTQTQYF. CDR3 sequence (DNA): TGTGCCAGTACCACGACTAGCGGGGGGACGCAGACCCAGTACTTC.

The chain combines TRBV18 with TRBJ1-1; D gene uncertain. The CDR3 is 13 residues long. V dropped 4 bases and J dropped 1 base, with 7 bases sitting between them. Germline CDR1 KGHSH, CDR2 LQKENI. The chain's CDR3 is CASSQGANTEAFF. The CDR3 region has the DNA TGTGCCAGCTCACAGGGAGCGAACACTGAAGCTTTCTTT.